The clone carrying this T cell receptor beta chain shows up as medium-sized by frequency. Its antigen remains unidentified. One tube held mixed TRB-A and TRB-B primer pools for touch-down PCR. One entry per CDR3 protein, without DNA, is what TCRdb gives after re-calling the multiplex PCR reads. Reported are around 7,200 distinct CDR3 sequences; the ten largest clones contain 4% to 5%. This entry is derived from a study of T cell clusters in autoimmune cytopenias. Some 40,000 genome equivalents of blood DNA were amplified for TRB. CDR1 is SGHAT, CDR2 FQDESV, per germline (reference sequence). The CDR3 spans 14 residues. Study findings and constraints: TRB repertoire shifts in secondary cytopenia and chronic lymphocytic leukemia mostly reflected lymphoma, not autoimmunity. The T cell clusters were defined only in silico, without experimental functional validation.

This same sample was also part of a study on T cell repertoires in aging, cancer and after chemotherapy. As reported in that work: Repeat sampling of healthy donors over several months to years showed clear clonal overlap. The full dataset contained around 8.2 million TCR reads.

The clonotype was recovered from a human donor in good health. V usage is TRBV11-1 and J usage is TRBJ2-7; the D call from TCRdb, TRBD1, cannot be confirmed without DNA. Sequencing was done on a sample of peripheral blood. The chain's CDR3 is CASNHAGGPYEQYF. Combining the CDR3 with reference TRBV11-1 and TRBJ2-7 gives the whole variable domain EAEVAQSPRYKITEKSQAVAFWCDPISGHATLYWYRQILGQGPELLVQFQDESVVDDSQLPKDRFSAERLKGVDSTLKIQPAELGDSAMYLCASNHAGGPYEQYFGPGTRLTVT.